One sample yielded the 26 T cell receptor beta chains listed below, sequenced in a study of post-analysis software for immune sequencing data. Study-wide results and limits: Controls had lower frequencies than patients of roughly five TRBV segments, which included TRBV5-6, TRBV5-1 and TRBV20-1.

TCR beta libraries were prepared from cDNA with unique molecular identifiers. TCRdb processed the PCR reads anew with MiXCR; each CDR3 protein has one entry. The sample contains approximately 360,000 distinct CDR3 sequences, about a third of which appear only once. For these receptors, no antigen is known. Source material: blood. These receptors came from a girl aged 10 to 17 with multiple sclerosis.

This clonotype was seen repeatedly, ten times or more. The chain uses TRBV6-1 and TRBJ2-7; TRBD1 agrees at 7 bases. The trim removed 0 bases at V and 5 bases at J, leaving 10 bases unmatched. The CDR3 contains 16 residues. From germline, CDR1 is MNHNS and CDR2 SASEGT. The CDR3 here is CASSEAPWMRGHEQYF. The CDR3 nucleotides are TGTGCCAGCAGTGAAGCCCCGTGGATGAGGGGGCACGAGCAGTACTTC.

The chain joins TRBV2 to TRBJ2-7; 7 bases map to TRBD2. V lost 6 bases and J lost 3; bases outside the gene matches: 5. Germline loops: CDR1 SNHLY, CDR2 FYNNEI. This CDR3 has 13 amino acids. This chain's CDR3 is CASRREGIYEQYF. The CDR3 DNA follows: TGTGCCAGCAGGAGGGAGGGGATCTACGAGCAGTACTTC.

The rearrangement joins TRBV3-1 to TRBJ2-5, with D perhaps TRBD2 (5 bases). The J call is doubtful: the DNA matches TRBJ2-7 better. Germline V CDR1 and CDR2: LGHDT, YNNKEL (reference sequence). The CDR3 runs 14 residues. The CDR3 loop is CASSKGTRTYEQYF. CDR3 DNA: TGTGCCAGCAGCAAGGGCACTAGAACCTACGAGCAGTACTTC.

This clonotype was counted between two and nine times. The V gene is TRBV5-6, the J gene TRBJ1-5; D gene unclear. Per the germline V gene, CDR1 is SGHDT and CDR2 is YYEEEE. V gave up 0 bases and J gave up 5 bases, with 15 bases separating them. CDR3 length equals 16 residues. As DNA, the CDR3 is TGTGCCAGCAGCTTGGGCCCCCCATGGGAGGATCAGCCCCAGCATTTT. Encoded protein: CASSLGPPWEDQPQHF.

The chain joins TRBV7-9 to TRBJ1-5; 7 nucleotides line up with TRBD1. The CDR3 length is 15 residues. Germline CDR1 is SEHNR and CDR2 is FQNEAQ (reference sequence). Trimming took 5 bases from V and 3 from J; bases not matched to a gene: 7. CDR3 amino acids: CASSPGGLDNQPQHF. The CDR3 nucleotides are TGTGCCAGCAGCCCAGGGGGATTGGACAATCAGCCCCAGCATTTT.

The chain is built from TRBV20-1 and TRBJ1-1; the D is unclear. The CDR3 contains 11 residues. In germline, CDR1 is DFQATT, CDR2 SNEGSKA (reference sequence). V was cut by 3 bases and J by 4 bases, with 6 bases left in between. The CDR3 here is CSARALTEAFF. CDR3 in DNA: TGCAGTGCTAGGGCGCTCACTGAAGCTTTCTTT.

This clonotype has a single count. This chain connects TRBV7-2 to TRBJ1-5; D gene ambiguous. The V end lost 5 bases, the J end lost 3 bases, and 20 bases lay between the germline ends. In germline, CDR1 is SGHTA, CDR2 FQGNSA. The CDR3 contains 17 residues. CDR3 protein: CASSLGGNPPFNQPQHF. The CDR3 nucleotides are TGTGCCAGCAGCCTAGGCGGAAACCCACCCTTCAATCAGCCCCAGCATTTT.

In the case of this clonotype: At one end the junction does not follow the germline gene, possibly because of a read error. The chain carries TRBV7-7 and TRBJ2-1; 9 nucleotides agree with TRBD1. CDR1 and CDR2 (germline): SSHAT, FNYEAQ (reference sequence). The CDR3 is 15 residues long. CDR3 in amino acids: CASSLTGGVSAEQFF. Here the CDR3 DNA reads TGTGCTAGCAGCTTGACAGGGGGAGTTTCGGCTGAGCAGTTCTTC.

This clonotype was found a few times. V and J are TRBV7-9 and TRBJ2-1, with unresolved D. Looked up from germline, CDR1 is SEHNR and CDR2 is FQNEAQ (reference sequence). Trimming removed 0 bases at V and 10 bases at J, with 7 bases between. The CDR3 is 12 residues long. The CDR3 loop is CASSLAREEQFF. The CDR3 DNA reads TGTGCCAGCAGCTTAGCGCGAGAGGAGCAGTTCTTC. Together with reference TRBV7-9 and TRBJ2-1, the CDR3 gives the full variable domain: DTGVSQNPRHKITKRGQNVTFRCDPISEHNRLYWYRQTLGQGPEFLTYFQNEAQLEKSRLLSDRFSAERPKGSFSTLEIQRTEQGDSAMYLCASSLAREEQFFGPGTRLTVL.

This chain connects TRBV4-2 to TRBJ2-2; D might be TRBD1 (6 bases). CDR1 and CDR2 from the germline V gene are LGHNA and YNFKEQ. V was cut by 1 base and J by 6 bases, with 12 bases left in between. The CDR3 consists of 15 residues. DNA for the CDR3: TGTGCCAGCAGCCAAGTGAAGCACAGGGCCGGGGAGCTGTTTTTT. Translation: CASSQVKHRAGELFF.

The V and J genes are TRBV4-2 and TRBJ1-2; D is unclear. Germline CDR1 reads LGHNA; CDR2 reads YNFKEQ. Between the trimmed V and J ends, which lost 1 base and 0 bases, there was a span of 12 bases. The CDR3 runs to 16 residues. CDR3 in amino acids: CASSQVFSLTNYGYTF. The CDR3 DNA follows: TGTGCCAGCAGCCAAGTCTTTAGCCTTACTAACTATGGCTACACCTTC.

This clonotype was recorded only once. One end of the junction is discordant with germline, which a read error may explain. The chain carries TRBV12-3 or TRBV12-4 and TRBJ1-5; no clear D gene. The CDR3 loop spans 15 amino acids. CDR3 sequence: CASSLEAISNPPQHF. CDR3 coding DNA: TGTGCCAGCAGTTTGGAGGCCATTAGCAATCCGCCCCAGCATTTT.

The rearrangement joins TRBV7-9 to TRBJ1-1; D is ambiguous. This CDR3 spans 11 amino acids. CDR1 and CDR2 (germline): SEHNR, FQNEAQ (reference sequence). V gave up 5 bases and J gave up 10 bases, with 11 bases separating them. The CDR3 sequence is CASSQEHRAFF. CDR3 bases: TGTGCCAGCAGCCAGGAACACCGAGCTTTCTTT.

V usage is TRBV5-1 and J usage is TRBJ2-1, with TRBD2 matching 9 bases. Germline CDR1 reads SGHRS; CDR2 reads YFSETQ. This CDR3 spans 15 amino acids. The V gene end was trimmed by 0 bases and the J gene end by 6 bases; junction bases not matched to a gene: 4. CDR3 sequence: CASSLDSGGLNEQFF. The CDR3 DNA follows: TGCGCCAGCAGCTTGGATAGCGGGGGTCTCAATGAGCAGTTCTTC.

With regard to this clonotype: The junction differs from germline at one of its ends, possibly a read error. This rearrangement joins TRBV5-1 to TRBJ2-6; either TRBD1 or TRBD2 may supply D (5 bases each). The germline V gene has CDR1 SGHRS and CDR2 YFSETQ. This CDR3 is 15 amino acids long. The CDR3 here is CAGSVGGTGANVLTF. The CDR3 DNA reads TGCGCCGGCAGTGTTGGGGGAACTGGGGCCAACGTCCTGACTTTC.

This clonotype was seen more than once but under ten times. This chain connects TRBV6-1 to TRBJ2-1; D unclear. CDR1 is MNHNS, CDR2 SASEGT, per germline. The CDR3 has 12 residues. Trimming took 3 bases from V and 12 from J, leaving 12 bases between them. The CDR3 is CASSDDWLGQFF. In DNA, the CDR3 is TGTGCCAGCAGTGACGACTGGCTGGGGCAGTTCTTC.

Ten or more counts support this clonotype. This chain connects TRBV9 to TRBJ2-3; D unresolved. CDR1 is SGDLS, CDR2 YYNGEE, per germline. The germline V and J ends were trimmed by 2 bases and 0 bases, with 13 bases remaining between them. The CDR3 is 16 residues long. CDR3 protein: CASSVDAPASTDTQYF. In DNA form, the CDR3 reads TGTGCCAGCAGCGTGGACGCACCGGCGAGCACAGATACGCAGTATTTT.

The chain has TRBV5-1 and TRBJ2-3; D is undetermined. Per germline, CDR1 SGHRS and CDR2 YFSETQ. The CDR3 totals 11 residues. The ends were cut back, 4 bases at V and 5 bases at J, with 5 bases in the middle. CDR3 sequence reads: CASSTQDTQYF. The CDR3 DNA reads TGCGCCAGCAGCACCCAAGATACGCAGTATTTT.

The J gene is TRBJ2-3, the V gene TRBV6-5; TRBD1 matches at 10 bases. Germline loops: CDR1 MNHEY, CDR2 SVGAGI. V lost 5 bases, J lost 3 bases, and 5 bases stayed unmatched. CDR3 size: 15 residues. The CDR3 reads CASSHGTGETDTQYF. CDR3 in DNA: TGTGCCAGCAGTCACGGGACAGGGGAGACAGATACGCAGTATTTT.

The chain carries TRBV4-1 and TRBJ2-3; no reliable D call. Germline CDR1 reads MGHRA; CDR2 reads YSYEKL. V gave up 5 bases and J gave up 2 bases, with 5 bases separating them. This CDR3 is 12 amino acids long. The CDR3 coding sequence is TGCGCCAGCAGCTACAACACAGATACGCAGTATTTT. It translates to CASSYNTDTQYF.

The chain joins TRBV20-1 to TRBJ2-5; 7 bases fit TRBD1. The germline V gene encodes CDR1 DFQATT and CDR2 SNEGSKA (reference sequence). This CDR3 comprises 15 residues. With 0 bases clipped from V and 4 bases from J, the junction kept 8 bases outside the gene matches. The CDR3: CSARDWAQGRETQYF. The CDR3 DNA reads TGCAGTGCTAGAGATTGGGCACAGGGGAGAGAGACCCAGTACTTC.

The chain combines TRBV2 with TRBJ2-2; TRBD2 matches 12 bases. The trim removed 6 bases at V and 5 bases at J, leaving 1 base unmatched. This CDR3 spans 14 amino acids. Germline V gives CDR1 SNHLY, CDR2 FYNNEI. The CDR3 sequence: CASRTSGGTGELFF. CDR3 DNA: TGTGCCAGCAGGACTAGCGGGGGAACCGGGGAGCTGTTTTTT.

V and J are TRBV21-1 and TRBJ1-1. TRBV21-1 is described as a pseudogene. The length of the CDR3 is 14 residues. The CDR3 protein is CASSKVGRESEAFF. As DNA, the CDR3 is TGTGCCAGCAGCAAAGTCGGGAGGGAATCTGAAGCTTTCTTT.

V gene TRBV12-3 or TRBV12-4 combines with J gene TRBJ1-5; a possible D gene is TRBD1 (6 bases). V lost 4 bases to trimming and J lost 7 bases, with 14 bases between them. The CDR3 has 14 amino acids. The CDR3 loop is CASSSPGGGQPQHF. The CDR3 DNA sequence: TGTGCCAGCAGTTCTCCCGGGGGGGGCCAGCCCCAGCATTTT.

The sample holds many counts of this clonotype. The chain is built from TRBV12-3 or TRBV12-4 and TRBJ1-1; no clear D. V lost 1 base and J 2 bases, leaving 8 bases between the germline ends. The CDR3 totals 14 residues. DNA for the CDR3: TGTGCCAGCAGTTTAGTTGGGGTTAACACTGAAGCTTTCTTT. This encodes CASSLVGVNTEAFF.

The sample holds a few counts of this clonotype. CDR3 protein: CASTNTRQPQHF. CDR3 nucleotides: TGTGCCAGCACCAATACAAGACAGCCCCAGCATTTT. The chain employs TRBV6-2 or TRBV6-3 and TRBJ1-5; D is ambiguous. V lost 7 bases and J 7 bases, leaving 11 bases between the germline ends. CDR3 length equals 12 residues. The V gene's germline CDR1 is MNHEY and CDR2 SVGEGT.